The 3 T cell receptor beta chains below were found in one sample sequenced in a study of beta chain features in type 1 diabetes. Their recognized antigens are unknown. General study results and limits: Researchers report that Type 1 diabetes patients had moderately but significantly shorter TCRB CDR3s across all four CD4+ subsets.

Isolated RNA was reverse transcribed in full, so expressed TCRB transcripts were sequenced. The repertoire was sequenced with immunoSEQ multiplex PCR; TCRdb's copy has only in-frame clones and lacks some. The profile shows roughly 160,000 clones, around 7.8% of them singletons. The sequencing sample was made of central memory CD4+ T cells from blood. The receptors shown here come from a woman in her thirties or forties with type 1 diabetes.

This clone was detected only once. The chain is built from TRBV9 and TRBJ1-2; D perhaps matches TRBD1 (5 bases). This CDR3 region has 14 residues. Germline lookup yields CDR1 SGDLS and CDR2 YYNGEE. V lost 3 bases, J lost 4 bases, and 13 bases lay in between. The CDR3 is CASSGTQGRYGYTF. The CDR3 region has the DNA TGTGCCAGCAGCGGAACCCAGGGTCGCTATGGCTACACCTTC.

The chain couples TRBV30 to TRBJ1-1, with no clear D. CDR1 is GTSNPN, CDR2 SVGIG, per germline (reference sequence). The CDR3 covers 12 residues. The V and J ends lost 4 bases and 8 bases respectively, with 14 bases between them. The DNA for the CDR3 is TGTGCCTGGAAGCGGACCCCGAGGGAAGCTTTCTTT. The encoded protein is CAWKRTPREAFF.

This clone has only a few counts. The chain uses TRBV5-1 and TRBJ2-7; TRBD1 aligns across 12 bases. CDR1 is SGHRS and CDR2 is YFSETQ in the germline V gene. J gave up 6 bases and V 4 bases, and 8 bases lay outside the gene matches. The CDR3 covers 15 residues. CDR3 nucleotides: TGCGCCAGCAGCACCCAGGGACAGGGGGCAGCCGAGCAGTACTTC. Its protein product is CASSTQGQGAAEQYF.